Detailed here is one TCR beta chain. This clonotype was seen a few times. Its antigen is unknown. Per-nucleotide qualities are absent, and no much larger clonotype sits a single base away. This specimen belongs to a study of T-cell memory formation after mild COVID-19 (dated by TCRdb to the early 2020s). As for the study more broadly: Most TCR sequence clusters were specific to one of the two donors. Longitudinal TCRalpha and TCRbeta repertoire sequencing tracked T-cell clones expanding and contracting after mild COVID-19 in a couple of donors. The cohort comprised two young, previously healthy adult volunteers, one female and one male. Study-wide findings and limitations: Only a couple of mild cases were covered by the study, and larger cohorts that include severe cases with pre-infection samples were considered necessary. Clones contracting from day 15 to 85 had balanced CD4/CD8 phenotypes, while a second wave expanding from day 15 to 37 was biased towards CD4+. Contracting CD4+ clones appeared mostly in the CM and EM memory subsets, whereas CD8+ clones were enriched in EMRA. SARS-CoV-2 specificity was not confirmed for the second-wave clones peaking on day 37. Some responding clones were found in pre-infection memory, which suggests that pre-existing cross-reactive memory T cells took part in the SARS-CoV-2 response.

PBMCs were isolated by Ficoll-Paque density gradient centrifugation. Reads for this sample came from an Illumina NovaSeq 6000. TCRalpha and TCRbeta cDNA libraries were built by 5'RACE with constant-segment primers, adding sample barcodes and unique molecular identifiers. Trizol reagent was used to extract RNA from every sample. The libraries were amplified in two PCR steps, and the second step added a second sample barcode and Illumina TruSeq adapters. Sequencing of the libraries was done on an Illumina NovaSeq, producing 2 x 150 bp paired-end reads. The study's own analysis went as follows. Reads were demultiplexed and collapsed into UMI-guided consensus sequences with migec v1.2.7. Using mixcr v2.1.11, the UMI consensuses were aligned to TRA and TRB V and J templates and assembled into clonotypes. Expanded or contracted clonotypes were those called significant by both edgeR and NoisET, with noise models trained on biological replicates. For edgeR calls, a false discovery rate-adjusted p below 0.01 and a log2 fold-change threshold of 1 were applied. As an exploratory analysis of dynamics, max-normalized trajectories of the 1000 most abundant clonotypes were examined by PCA with hierarchical clustering. Separately sequenced CD4+ and CD8+ repertoires were used to assign the CD4 or CD8 phenotype of responding clones. TCRdb took the public reads, trimmed them with fastp at Q25, ran MiXCR for clone calling and kept in-frame beta chains. For every CDR3 protein sequence, its rows merge into one entry that carries the most common genes and DNA. None of the V and J calls come from the authors' own analysis; TCRdb made them. This sample holds 360,000 or so distinct CDR3 sequences; approximately 29% were observed only once. Roughly 13% of the sample is taken by the ten largest.

V is clipped by 0 bases and J by 14 bases, and the sequence between their germline boundaries is 17 bases long. Taken from cysteine to phenylalanine, the CDR3 has 14 residues. CDR3 DNA is the only sequence kept; it has 42 bases, read in frame from the first base. The sample consisted of PBMCs or a T cell subset sorted from them (not recorded which). The chain couples TRBV12-3 or TRBV12-4 to TRBJ1-5, and perhaps TRBD1 as D gene, on 5 matching bases. This TCR derives from an adult woman who had mild COVID-19 (a few samples of this study predate the infection). The sample titles of this study are shuffled in the database, so cell type and time point are left out; the donor was told from shared clones. The CDR3 protein is CASSLAGGNGREHF. The nucleotide sequence reads as follows: TGTGCCAGCAGTTTAGCCGGGGGGAACGGACGAGAGCATTTT.